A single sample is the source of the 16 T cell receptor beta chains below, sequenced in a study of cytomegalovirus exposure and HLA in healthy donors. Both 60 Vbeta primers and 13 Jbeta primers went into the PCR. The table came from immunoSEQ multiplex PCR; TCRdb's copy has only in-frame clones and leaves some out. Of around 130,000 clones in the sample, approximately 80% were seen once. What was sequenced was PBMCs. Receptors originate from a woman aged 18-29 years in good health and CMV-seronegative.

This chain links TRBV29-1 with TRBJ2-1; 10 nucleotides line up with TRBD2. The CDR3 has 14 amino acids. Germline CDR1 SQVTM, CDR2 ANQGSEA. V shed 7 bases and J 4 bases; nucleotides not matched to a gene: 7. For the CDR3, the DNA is TGCAGCGGCAAGCTAGCGGGGGTTTACAATGAGCAGTTCTTC. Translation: CSGKLAGVYNEQFF.

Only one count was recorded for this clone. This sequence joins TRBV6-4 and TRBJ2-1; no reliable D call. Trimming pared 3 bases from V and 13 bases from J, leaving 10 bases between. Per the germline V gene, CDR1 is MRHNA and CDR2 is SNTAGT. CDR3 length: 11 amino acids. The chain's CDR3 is CASSEARIQFF. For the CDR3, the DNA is TGTGCCAGCAGTGAAGCTAGGATACAGTTCTTC.

CDR3 DNA sequence: TGTGCCAGCAGTACCCCCGGGACAATGAACACTGAAGCTTTCTTT. Protein: CASSTPGTMNTEAFF. The rearrangement uses TRBV6-6 and TRBJ1-1; TRBD1 is a possible D gene (6 bases). Germline-derived CDR1 and CDR2 are MNHNY and SVGAGI (reference sequence). The CDR3 has 15 amino acids. V was trimmed by 5 bases and J by 0 bases, leaving 13 bases between them.

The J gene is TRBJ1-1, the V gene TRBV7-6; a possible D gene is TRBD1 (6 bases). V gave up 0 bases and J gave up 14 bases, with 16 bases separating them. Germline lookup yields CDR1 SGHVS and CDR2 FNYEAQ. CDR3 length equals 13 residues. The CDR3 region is CASSLALGHAPFF. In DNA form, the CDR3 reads TGTGCCAGCAGCTTAGCGTTGGGACATGCGCCGTTCTTT.

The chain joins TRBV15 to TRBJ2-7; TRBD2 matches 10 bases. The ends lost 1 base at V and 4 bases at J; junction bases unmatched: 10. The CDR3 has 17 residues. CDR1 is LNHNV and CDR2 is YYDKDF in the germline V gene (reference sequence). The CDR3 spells CATSRVVGLAGEYEQYF. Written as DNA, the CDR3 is TGTGCCACCAGCAGAGTTGTCGGCCTAGCGGGAGAGTACGAGCAGTACTTC.

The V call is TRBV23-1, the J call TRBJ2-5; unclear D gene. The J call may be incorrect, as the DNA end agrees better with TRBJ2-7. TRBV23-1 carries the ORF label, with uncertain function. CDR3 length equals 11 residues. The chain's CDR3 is CASSPTREQYF. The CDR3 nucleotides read TGCGCCAGCAGCCCCACCCGCGAGCAGTACTTC.

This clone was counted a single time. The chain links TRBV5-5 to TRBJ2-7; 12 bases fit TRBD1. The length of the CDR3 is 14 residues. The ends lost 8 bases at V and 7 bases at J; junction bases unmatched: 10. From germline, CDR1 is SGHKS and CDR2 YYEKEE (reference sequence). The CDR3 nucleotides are TGTGCCAGGCATCCGGGACAGGGGGCGTATGAGCAGTACTTC. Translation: CARHPGQGAYEQYF.

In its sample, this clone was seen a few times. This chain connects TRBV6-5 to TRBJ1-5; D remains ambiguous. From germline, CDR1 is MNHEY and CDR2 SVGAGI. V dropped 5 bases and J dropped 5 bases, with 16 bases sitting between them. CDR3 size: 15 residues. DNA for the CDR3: TGTGCCAGCAGTCCCTATGGACTTATCCATCAGCCCCAGCATTTT. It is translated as CASSPYGLIHQPQHF.

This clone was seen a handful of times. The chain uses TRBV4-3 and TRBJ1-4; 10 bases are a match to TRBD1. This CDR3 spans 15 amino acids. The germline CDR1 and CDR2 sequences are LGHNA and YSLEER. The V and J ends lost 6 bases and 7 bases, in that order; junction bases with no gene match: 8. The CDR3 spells CASRLGQGEGEKLFF. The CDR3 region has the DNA TGCGCCAGCAGACTTGGACAGGGGGAGGGTGAAAAACTGTTTTTT.

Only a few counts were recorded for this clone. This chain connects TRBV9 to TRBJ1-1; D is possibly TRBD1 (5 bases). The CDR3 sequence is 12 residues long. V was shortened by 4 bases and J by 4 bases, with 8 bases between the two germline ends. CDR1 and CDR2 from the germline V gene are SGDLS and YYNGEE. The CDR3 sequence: CASSPGFTEAFF. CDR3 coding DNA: TGTGCCAGCAGCCCAGGGTTCACTGAAGCTTTCTTT. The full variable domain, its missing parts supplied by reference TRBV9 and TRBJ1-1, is DSGVTQTPKHLITATGQRVTLRCSPRSGDLSVYWYQQSLDQGLQFLIQYYNGEERAKGNILERFSAQQFPDLHSELNLSSLELGDSALYFCASSPGFTEAFFGQGTRLTVV.

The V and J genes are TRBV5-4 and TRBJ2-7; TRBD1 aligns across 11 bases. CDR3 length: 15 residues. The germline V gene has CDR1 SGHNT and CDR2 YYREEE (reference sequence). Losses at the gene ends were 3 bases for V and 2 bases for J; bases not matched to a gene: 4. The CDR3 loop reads CASSSRTGGAYEQYF. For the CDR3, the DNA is TGTGCCAGCAGCTCCCGGACAGGGGGCGCCTACGAGCAGTACTTC.

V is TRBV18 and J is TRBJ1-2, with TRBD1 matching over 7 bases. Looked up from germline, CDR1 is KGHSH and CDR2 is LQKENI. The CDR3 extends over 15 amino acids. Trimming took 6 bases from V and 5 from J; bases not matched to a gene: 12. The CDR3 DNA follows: TGTGCCAGCTCTCCCGGGACAGACCTTCGGTATGGCTACACCTTC. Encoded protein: CASSPGTDLRYGYTF.

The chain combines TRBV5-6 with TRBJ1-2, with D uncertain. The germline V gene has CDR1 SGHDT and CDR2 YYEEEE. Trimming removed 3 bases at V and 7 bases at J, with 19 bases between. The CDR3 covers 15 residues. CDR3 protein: CASSSGGSHTGGYTF. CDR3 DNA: TGTGCCAGCAGCTCGGGTGGGTCCCACACCGGTGGCTACACCTTC.

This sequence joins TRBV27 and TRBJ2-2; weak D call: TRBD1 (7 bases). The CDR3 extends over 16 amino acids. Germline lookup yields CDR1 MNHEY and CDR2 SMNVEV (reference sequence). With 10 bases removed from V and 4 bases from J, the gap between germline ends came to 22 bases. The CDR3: CATRGATGKGTGELFF. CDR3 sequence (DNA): TGTGCCACCAGGGGGGCGACAGGGAAGGGCACCGGGGAGCTGTTTTTT.

CDR3 coding DNA: TGTGCCAGCAGCTTAGAAGGGGGTGGCTACACCTTC. Translation: CASSLEGGGYTF. The chain has TRBV7-9 and TRBJ1-2; the D gene is possibly TRBD1 (6 bases). V was shortened by 1 base and J by 7 bases, with 7 bases between the two germline ends. The CDR3 is 12 residues long. From germline, CDR1 is SEHNR and CDR2 FQNEAQ (reference sequence).

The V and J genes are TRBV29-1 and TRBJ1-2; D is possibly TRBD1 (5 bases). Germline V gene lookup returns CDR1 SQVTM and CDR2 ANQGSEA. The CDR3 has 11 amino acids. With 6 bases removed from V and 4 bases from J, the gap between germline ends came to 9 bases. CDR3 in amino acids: CSVRTSYGYTF. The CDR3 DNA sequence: TGCAGCGTCCGGACATCCTATGGCTACACCTTC.